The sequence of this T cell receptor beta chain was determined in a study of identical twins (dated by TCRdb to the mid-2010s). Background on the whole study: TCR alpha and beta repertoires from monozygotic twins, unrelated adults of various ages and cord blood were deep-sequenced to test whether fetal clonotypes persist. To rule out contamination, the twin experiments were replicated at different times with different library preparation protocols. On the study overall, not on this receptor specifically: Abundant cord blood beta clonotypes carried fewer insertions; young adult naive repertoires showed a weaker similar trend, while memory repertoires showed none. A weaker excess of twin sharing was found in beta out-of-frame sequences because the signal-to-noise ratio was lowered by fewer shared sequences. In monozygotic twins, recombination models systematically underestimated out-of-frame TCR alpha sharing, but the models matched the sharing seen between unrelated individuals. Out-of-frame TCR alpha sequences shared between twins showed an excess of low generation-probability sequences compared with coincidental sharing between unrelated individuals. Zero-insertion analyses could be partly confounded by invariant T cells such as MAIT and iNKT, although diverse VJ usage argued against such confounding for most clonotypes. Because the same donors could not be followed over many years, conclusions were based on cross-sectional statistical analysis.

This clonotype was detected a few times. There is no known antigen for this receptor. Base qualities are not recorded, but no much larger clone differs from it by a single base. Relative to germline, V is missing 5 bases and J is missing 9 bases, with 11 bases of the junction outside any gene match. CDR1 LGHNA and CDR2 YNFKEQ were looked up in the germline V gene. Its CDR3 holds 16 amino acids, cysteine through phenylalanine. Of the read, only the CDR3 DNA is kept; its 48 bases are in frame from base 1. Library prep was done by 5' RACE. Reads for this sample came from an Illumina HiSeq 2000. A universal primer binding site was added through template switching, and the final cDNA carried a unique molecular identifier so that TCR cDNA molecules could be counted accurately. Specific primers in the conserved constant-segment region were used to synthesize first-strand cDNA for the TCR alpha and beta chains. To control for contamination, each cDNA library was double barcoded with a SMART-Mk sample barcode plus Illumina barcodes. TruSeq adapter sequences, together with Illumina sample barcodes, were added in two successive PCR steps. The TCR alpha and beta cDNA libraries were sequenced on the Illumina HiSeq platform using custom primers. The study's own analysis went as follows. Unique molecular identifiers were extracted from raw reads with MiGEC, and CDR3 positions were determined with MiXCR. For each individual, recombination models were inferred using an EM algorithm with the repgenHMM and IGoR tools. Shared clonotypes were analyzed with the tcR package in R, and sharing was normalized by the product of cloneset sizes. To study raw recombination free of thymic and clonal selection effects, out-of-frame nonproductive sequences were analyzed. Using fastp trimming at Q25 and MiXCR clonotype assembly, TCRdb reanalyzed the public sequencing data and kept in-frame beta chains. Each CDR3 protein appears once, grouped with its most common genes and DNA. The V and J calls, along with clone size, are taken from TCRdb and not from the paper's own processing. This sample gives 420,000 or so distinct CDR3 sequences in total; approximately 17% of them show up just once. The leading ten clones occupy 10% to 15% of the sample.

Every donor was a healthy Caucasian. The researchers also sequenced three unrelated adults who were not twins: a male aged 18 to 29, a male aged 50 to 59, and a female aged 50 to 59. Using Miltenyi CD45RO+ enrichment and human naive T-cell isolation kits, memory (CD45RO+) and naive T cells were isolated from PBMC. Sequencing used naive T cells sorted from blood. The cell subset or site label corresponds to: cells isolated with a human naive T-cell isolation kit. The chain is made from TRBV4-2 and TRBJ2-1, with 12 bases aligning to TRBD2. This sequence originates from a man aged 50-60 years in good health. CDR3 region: CASSKTPSGRAVEQFF. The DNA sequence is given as TGTGCCAGCAGCAAGACCCCTAGCGGGAGGGCCGTTGAGCAGTTCTTC.